The T cell receptor beta chain described here comes from a study of T cells in Graves' hyperthyroidism and ophthalmopathy. Findings and caveats of the study: Blood also carried most thyroid clonotypes expanded above 0.001. Ophthalmopathy was predicted by the model a median of around 5.9 months ahead of onset.

This CDR3 contains 11 residues. The V gene's germline CDR1 is SQVTM and CDR2 ANQGSEA. V dropped 8 bases and J dropped 6 bases, with 10 bases sitting between them. The CDR3 regions of TCR beta were amplified from RNA transcripts. The HTBI set primed first-round TCR CDR3 RT-PCR. One entry per CDR3 protein results from TCRdb running MiXCR on the multiplex PCR reads. Found here are 600,000 to 800,000 distinct CDR3 sequences, roughly a third of them singletons; the top ten hold less than 35%. No progression to ophthalmopathy during 18 months of follow-up defined stable disease. Fresh peripheral blood, under 13 ml, was the source of the PBMCs. As to this clonotype: The target antigen is unknown.

The chain joins TRBV29-1 to TRBJ1-4, with a weak D call TRBD1 (6 bases). Sequenced material: blood. The sequence came from a middle-aged woman with Graves' hyperthyroidism. In nucleotides, the CDR3 is TGCAGCTTGAGGGGGGATGAAAAACTGTTTTTT. Translated: CSLRGDEKLFF.